This T cell receptor beta chain originates from a study of T cell responses to AZD1222 COVID-19 vaccine. Overall study results and limits: Clonal diversity was possibly underestimated; the donors were predominantly white British and more often female. Unmutated variant regions reportedly attract nearly half of all spike-specific TCRs.

The CDR3 runs to 17 residues. Germline-derived CDR1 and CDR2 are LGHDT and YNNKEL (reference sequence). V lost 0 bases and J lost 3; bases outside the gene matches: 5. Method: immunoSEQ multiplex PCR; TCRdb's copy keeps in-frame clones and lacks some. The table lists roughly 150,000 clones, around 86% of them singletons. Turning to this clone: Its antigen remains unknown.

The chain links TRBV3-1 (or the pseudogene TRBV3-2) to TRBJ2-2, with 9 positions matching TRBD2. The clonotype comes from an adult who received the AZD1222 COVID-19 vaccine. The sequenced sample was peripheral blood, obtained 28 days after the second AZD1222 dose. The CDR3 spells CASSQEGLAPDTGELFF. CDR3 DNA: TGTGCCAGCAGCCAAGAGGGACTAGCCCCTGACACCGGGGAGCTGTTTTTT.